This T cell receptor beta chain emerged from a study of identical twins. Everyone who gave samples was a healthy Caucasian. A universal primer site was added by template switching, and unique molecular identifiers were carried by the cDNA. TCRdb re-derived calls from the 5' RACE reads in MiXCR, one entry per CDR3 protein. The table lists about 660,000 distinct CDR3 sequences, about 9.4% of them singletons. These data were likewise used in another study, on yellow fever vaccine responses in identical twins.

The receptor was derived from a woman between 18 and 29 years old in good health. The sample comprised PBMCs.

The CDR3 reads CASSYIRAGGHTGELFF. For the CDR3, the DNA is TGCGCCAGCAGCTATATACGAGCGGGAGGGCACACCGGGGAGCTGTTTTTT. The rearrangement uses TRBV4-3 and TRBJ2-2; 10 nucleotides align to TRBD2. The CDR3 runs 17 residues. Per the germline V gene, CDR1 is LGHNA and CDR2 is YSLEER. V lost 5 bases and J lost 3; bases outside the gene matches: 9.